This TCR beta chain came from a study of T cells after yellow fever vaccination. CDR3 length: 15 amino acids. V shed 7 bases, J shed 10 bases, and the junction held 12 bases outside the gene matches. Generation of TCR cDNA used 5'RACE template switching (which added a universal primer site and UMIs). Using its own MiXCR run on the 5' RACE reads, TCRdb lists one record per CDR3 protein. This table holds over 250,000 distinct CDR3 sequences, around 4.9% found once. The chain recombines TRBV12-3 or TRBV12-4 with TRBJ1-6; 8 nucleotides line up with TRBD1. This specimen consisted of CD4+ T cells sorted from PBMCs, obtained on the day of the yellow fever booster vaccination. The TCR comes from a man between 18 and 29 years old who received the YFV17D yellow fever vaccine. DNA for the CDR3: TGTGCCAGCACGGACATATCAGGGGGCGGATCACCCCTCCACTTT. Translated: CASTDISGGGSPLHF.